This is a list of T cell receptor beta chains from one sample in a study of blood T cell repertoires in COVID-19. Assay: immunoSEQ multiplex PCR; the TCRdb copy retains only in-frame clones and omits some. The sample records over 200,000 clones, around nine tenths being singletons. The sequencing input was peripheral blood. The receptors here all came from a man between 35 and 55 years old who had recovered from COVID-19. Each CDR3 is given with its conserved first and last residue. D genes are given only for firm matches. Rows may omit the clone size; those that give it use once, few, many or a size class.

>TRBJ1-1|NA|NA|TRBV9
TGTGCCAGCAGCGTAGGCAGTTCCACTGAAGCTTTCTTT
CASSVGSSTEAFF
>TRBJ2-5|TRBD2|few|TRBV9
TGTGCCAGCAGCGCAGGGACTAGCTCACGTGAGACCCAGTACTTC
CASSAGTSSRETQYF
>TRBJ2-3|NA|NA|TRBV27
TGTGCCAGCAGTTTGAGGGTCAACACAGATACGCAGTATTTT
CASSLRVNTDTQYF
>TRBJ1-1|TRBD1|NA|TRBV9
TGTGCCAGCAGCGGCCGGGACAGGGGGCTGTCCACTGAAGCTTTCTTT
CASSGRDRGLSTEAFF
>TRBJ2-3|TRBD2|once|TRBV5-1
TGCGCCAGCAGCTCTTCCGGGACTAGCACCTCGGGTACGCAGTATTTT
CASSSSGTSTSGTQYF
>TRBJ1-1|TRBD1|NA|TRBV19
TGTGCCAGTAGTTGGGACAGAGCGTTAGGGAACACTGAAGCTTTCTTT
CASSWDRALGNTEAFF
>TRBJ2-3|NA|few|TRBV11-3
TGTGCCAGCAGCTTAGATCGCGGACAGCCGCCAGATACGCAGTATTTT
CASSLDRGQPPDTQYF
>TRBJ2-7|NA|NA|TRBV5-4
TGTGCCAGCAGCCGAGACAGAATCTACGAGCAGTACTTC
CASSRDRIYEQYF
>TRBJ1-1|NA|NA|TRBV27
TGTGCCAGCAGTCCGGGACAATGGAACACTGAAGCTTTCTTT
CASSPGQWNTEAFF
>TRBJ2-7|TRBD2|few|TRBV7-2
TGTGCCAGCAGCCTCCAGCGGGGGGCAACTCACGAGCAGTACTTC
CASSLQRGATHEQYF
>TRBJ2-1|TRBD1|NA|TRBV7-8
TGTGCCAGCAGCTTAGAGACCCGGGACAGGGTACGCAATGAGCAGTTCTTC
CASSLETRDRVRNEQFF
>TRBJ2-7|TRBD2|NA|TRBV30
TGTGCCTGGAGTGGACTAGCGGGAGGGCCCTACTTC
CAWSGLAGGPYF
>TRBJ2-3|TRBD2|NA|TRBV30
TGTGCCTGGAGTCTGGGGGGAAGCGGGAGAATTACAGATACGCAGTATTTT
CAWSLGGSGRITDTQYF
>TRBJ1-1|TRBD1|many|TRBV29-1
TGCAGCGTTAGGACAGGCCCTAGGAGGGGAGCTTTCTTT
CSVRTGPRRGAFF
>TRBJ2-7|NA|few|TRBV6-5
TGTGCCAGCGCCGGGACACGGATCTACGAGCAGTACTTC
CASAGTRIYEQYF
>TRBJ1-1|NA|NA|TRBV6-5
TGTGCCAGCAGGGGATACTTCGGGGACACTGAAGCTTTCTTT
CASRGYFGDTEAFF
>TRBJ1-2|NA|NA|TRBV7-9
TGTGCCAGCAGCTTATCCTCTCCTAACTATGGCTACACCTTC
CASSLSSPNYGYTF
>TRBJ1-1|NA|once|TRBV30
TGTGCCTGGAGTGTCCCTCCTATGGAAGCTTTCTTT
CAWSVPPMEAFF
>TRBJ2-3|TRBD2|NA|TRBV7-6
TGTGCCAGCAGCCCGCTATGGCGGGGGGGCCTGGGCACAGATACGCAGTATTTT
CASSPLWRGGLGTDTQYF
>TRBJ2-7|TRBD1|once|TRBV28
TGTGCCAGCAGTTCCCCCGGACAGGGGTTCCACGAGCAGTACTTC
CASSSPGQGFHEQYF
>TRBJ2-5|NA|NA|TRBV2
TGTGCCAGCAGTCAGGGGTACCAAGAGACCCAGTACTTC
CASSQGYQETQYF
>TRBJ1-1|NA|many|TRBV7-9
TGTGCCAGCAGCCCTTGGCCGGGACAAACGGTGAACACTGAAGCTTTCTTT
CASSPWPGQTVNTEAFF
>TRBJ2-7|TRBD1|few|TRBV7-8
TGTGCCAGCAGCCCAACAGGGGGCGCCGGTGAGCAGTACTTC
CASSPTGGAGEQYF
>TRBJ2-1|NA|NA|TRBV6-1
TGTGCCAGCAGTGATGGGCGAGGGTGGGAAGGGCGCAATGAGCAGTTCTTC
CASSDGRGWEGRNEQFF
>TRBJ2-5|TRBD2|NA|TRBV5-1
TGCGCCAGCAGCATCGGACTAGCGGGAGGTGGGGAGACCCAGTACTTC
CASSIGLAGGGETQYF
>TRBJ2-7|TRBD2|NA|TRBV5-1
TGCGCCAGCACCCTCGGCGGGAGTACCTACGAGCAGTACTTC
CASTLGGSTYEQYF
>TRBJ2-1|TRBD2|NA|TRBV4-2
TGTGCCAGCAGCTACAATCCATCATCTAGCGGGAACGAGCAGTTCTTC
CASSYNPSSSGNEQFF
>TRBJ1-2|TRBD1|NA|TRBV10-3
TGTGCCACCCGGGCCCCTGACAGGGGAGCTAACTATGGCTACACCTTC
CATRAPDRGANYGYTF
>TRBJ2-5|TRBD1|once|TRBV18
TGTGCCAGCTCACCTCGGTCGGGGACAGAAGAGACCCAGTACTTC
CASSPRSGTEETQYF
>TRBJ2-3|NA|NA|TRBV4-3
TGCGCCAGCAGCCAAGTTGGGCGGGCAGATACGCAGTATTTT
CASSQVGRADTQYF
>TRBJ2-7|TRBD1|NA|TRBV5-4
TGTGCCAGCAGCTCCACCGGGACAGGGATCCACGAGCAGTACTTC
CASSSTGTGIHEQYF
>TRBJ1-1|NA|NA|TRBV3-1/TRBV3-2
TGTGCCAGCAGCCAAGGGGGCAGGACTGAAGCTTTCTTT
CASSQGGRTEAFF
>TRBJ1-1|NA|NA|TRBV2
TGTGCCAGCAGTGACGGGCTCCGGGGGGGAGCTTTCTTT
CASSDGLRGGAFF
>TRBJ2-3|NA|NA|TRBV5-1
TGCGCCAGCAGCTCCGAAGCGCGTGGCACAGATACGCAGTATTTT
CASSSEARGTDTQYF
>TRBJ1-2|TRBD1|NA|TRBV2
TGTGCCAGCACGAGGGACAGATTGAGCTACACCTTC
CASTRDRLSYTF
>TRBJ2-7|NA|few|TRBV11-2
TGTGCCAGCAGCTCTTATTACGAGCAGTACTTC
CASSSYYEQYF
>TRBJ2-7|NA|NA|TRBV9
TGTGCCAGCAGCGTATTAGCGGACTCCTACGAGCAGTACTTC
CASSVLADSYEQYF
>TRBJ1-1|TRBD1|few|TRBV27
TGTGCCAGCAGTTTATCGGGGGACAGGGAGAACACTGAAGCTTTCTTT
CASSLSGDRENTEAFF
>TRBJ2-7|NA|NA|TRBV6-2/TRBV6-3
TGTGCCAGCAGCACCCACCCGAGGGGGGGCTTAACCCCCTACGAGCAGTACTTC
CASSTHPRGGLTPYEQYF
>TRBJ1-2|NA|NA|TRBV4-3
TGCGCCAGCAGCCAAACAACGGGACAATTGTATGGCTACACCTTC
CASSQTTGQLYGYTF
>TRBJ1-6|TRBD1|NA|TRBV7-2
TGTGCCAGCAGGGGACAGGGGGCTGGATCACCCCTCCACTTT
CASRGQGAGSPLHF
>TRBJ1-3|NA|NA|TRBV7-5
TGTGCCAGAAGTCAAACAGGGAGCTCTGGAAACACCATATATTTT
CARSQTGSSGNTIYF